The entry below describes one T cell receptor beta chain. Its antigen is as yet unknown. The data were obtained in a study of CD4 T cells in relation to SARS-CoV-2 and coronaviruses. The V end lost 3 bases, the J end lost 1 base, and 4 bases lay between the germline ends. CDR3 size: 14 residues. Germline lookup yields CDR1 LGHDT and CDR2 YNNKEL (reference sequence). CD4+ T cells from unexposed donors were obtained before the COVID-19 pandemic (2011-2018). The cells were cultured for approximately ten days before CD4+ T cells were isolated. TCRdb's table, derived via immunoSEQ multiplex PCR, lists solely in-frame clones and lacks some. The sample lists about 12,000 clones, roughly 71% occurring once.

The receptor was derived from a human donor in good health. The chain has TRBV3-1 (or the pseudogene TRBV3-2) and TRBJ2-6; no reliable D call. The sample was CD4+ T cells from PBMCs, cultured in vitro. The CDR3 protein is CASSQDSGANVLTF. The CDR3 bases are TGTGCCAGCAGCCAGGATTCTGGGGCCAACGTCCTGACTTTC.